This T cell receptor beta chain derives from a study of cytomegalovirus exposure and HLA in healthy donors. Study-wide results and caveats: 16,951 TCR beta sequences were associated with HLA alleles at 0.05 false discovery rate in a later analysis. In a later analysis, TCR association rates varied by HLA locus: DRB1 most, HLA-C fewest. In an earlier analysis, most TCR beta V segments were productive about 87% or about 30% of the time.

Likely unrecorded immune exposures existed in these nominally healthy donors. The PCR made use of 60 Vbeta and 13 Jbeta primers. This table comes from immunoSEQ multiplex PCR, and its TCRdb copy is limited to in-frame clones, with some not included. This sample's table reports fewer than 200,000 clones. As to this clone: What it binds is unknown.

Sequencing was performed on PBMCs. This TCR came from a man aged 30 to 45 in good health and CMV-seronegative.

The CDR3 bases are TGCGCCAGCAGCGGGGGGGACCTGAGGGGTAATGAAAAACTGTTTTTT. Its translation is CASSGGDLRGNEKLFF. The V call is TRBV5-1, the J call TRBJ1-4, with D tentatively TRBD1 (5 bases). CDR3 length equals 16 residues. Germline CDR1 and CDR2: SGHRS and YFSETQ. V was shortened by 4 bases and J by 4 bases, with 17 bases between the two germline ends.